This T cell receptor beta chain was sequenced in a study of cytomegalovirus exposure and HLA in healthy donors. Study as a whole: Falling in the Caucasian-associated ancestry cluster were 81% of approximately 400 genotyped donors. Study results and limitations: About 87% or about 30% of the time was how often most TCR beta V segments were productive, according to an earlier analysis.

This clone has just one count. Its antigen is not known. At the time of sampling, donors were nominally healthy, though unrecorded immune exposures were likely. CDR3 length: 16 amino acids. V dropped 6 bases and J dropped 1 base, with 13 bases sitting between them. CDR1 is SGHTA, CDR2 FQGNSA, per germline. Primers included in the PCR were 60 Vbeta and 13 Jbeta primers. Produced via immunoSEQ multiplex PCR; TCRdb's table is partial and in-frame only. The data show roughly 100,000 clones, with more than 80% seen just once and roughly 6.1% held by the top ten. The TCR comes from a man aged 18 to 29 in good health and CMV-seronegative. The sample comprised PBMCs. This sequence joins TRBV7-2 and TRBJ2-6, with D perhaps matching TRBD2 (6 bases). For the CDR3, the DNA is TGTGCCAGCAGTTCGGTCGGGGGATCTGGGGCCAACGTCCTGACTTTC. Its translation is CASSSVGGSGANVLTF.